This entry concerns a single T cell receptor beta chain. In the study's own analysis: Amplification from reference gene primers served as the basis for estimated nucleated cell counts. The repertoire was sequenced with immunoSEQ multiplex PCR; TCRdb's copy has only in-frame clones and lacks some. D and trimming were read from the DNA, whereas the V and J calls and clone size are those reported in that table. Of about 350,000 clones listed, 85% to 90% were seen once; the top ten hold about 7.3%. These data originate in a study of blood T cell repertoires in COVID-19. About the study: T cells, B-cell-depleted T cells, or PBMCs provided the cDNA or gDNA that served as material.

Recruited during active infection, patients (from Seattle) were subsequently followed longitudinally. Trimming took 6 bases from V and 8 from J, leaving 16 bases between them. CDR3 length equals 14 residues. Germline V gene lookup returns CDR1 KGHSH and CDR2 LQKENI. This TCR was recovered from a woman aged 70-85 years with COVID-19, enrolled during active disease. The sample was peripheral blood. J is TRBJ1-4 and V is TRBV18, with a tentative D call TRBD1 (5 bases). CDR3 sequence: CASSLREAREKLFF. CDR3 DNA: TGTGCCAGCTCCCTCAGGGAAGCGCGAGAAAAACTGTTTTTT.